A single T cell receptor (beta chain) is shown here with its context. Its antigen is not identified. Since all of the isolated RNA was reverse transcribed, expressed TCRB transcripts were what got sequenced. Measured with immunoSEQ multiplex PCR; TCRdb has only the in-frame clones, and not every one. The sample has over 150,000 clones, 10% to 15% seen once. The sample belongs to a study of beta chain features in type 1 diabetes. General study points: Healthy donors had naive, central memory and Treg TCRB repertoires that appeared less similar than those seen among patients.

The CDR3 has 16 residues. The germline CDR1 and CDR2 sequences are SGHNT and YYREEE (reference sequence). V was pared by 4 bases and J by 11 bases, with 27 bases between. The chain carries TRBV5-4 and TRBJ1-2; D is perhaps TRBD1 (5 bases). This receptor was obtained from a young woman in good health. The source material was central memory CD4+ T cells from blood. CDR3 DNA: TGTGCCAGCAGCCCTCCGGGAGGCGGGGGTACTATGCGGTACACCTTC. Its protein is CASSPPGGGGTMRYTF.